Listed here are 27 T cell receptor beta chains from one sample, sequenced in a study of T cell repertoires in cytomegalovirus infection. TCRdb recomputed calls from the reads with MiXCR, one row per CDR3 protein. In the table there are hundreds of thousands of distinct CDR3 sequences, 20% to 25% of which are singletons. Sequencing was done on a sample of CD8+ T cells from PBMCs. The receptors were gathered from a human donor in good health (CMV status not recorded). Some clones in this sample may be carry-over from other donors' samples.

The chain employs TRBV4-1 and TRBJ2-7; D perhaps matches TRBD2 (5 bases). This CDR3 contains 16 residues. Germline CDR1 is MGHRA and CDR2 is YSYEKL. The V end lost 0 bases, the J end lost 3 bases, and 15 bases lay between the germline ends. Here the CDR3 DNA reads TGCGCCAGCAGCCAAGAAATCGGAGCGGTTAACTACGAGCAGTACGTC. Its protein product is CASSQEIGAVNYEQYV.

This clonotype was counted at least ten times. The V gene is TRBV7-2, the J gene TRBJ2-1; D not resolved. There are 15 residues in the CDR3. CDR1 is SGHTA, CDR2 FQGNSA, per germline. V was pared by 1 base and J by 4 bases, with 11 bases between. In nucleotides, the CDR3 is TGTGCCAGCAGCTTAGGTGTCCCTCCATACAATGAGCAGTTCTTC. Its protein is CASSLGVPPYNEQFF.

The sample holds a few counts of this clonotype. The CDR3 loop reads CASSYYLGGADGYTF. In DNA form, the CDR3 reads TGTGCCAGCAGTTACTACCTGGGGGGGGCAGATGGCTACACCTTC. This chain connects TRBV6-6 to TRBJ1-2, with D perhaps matching TRBD1 (6 bases). The germline V gene encodes CDR1 MNHNY and CDR2 SVGAGI (reference sequence). V gave up 1 base and J gave up 6 bases, with 15 bases separating them. The CDR3 extends over 15 amino acids.

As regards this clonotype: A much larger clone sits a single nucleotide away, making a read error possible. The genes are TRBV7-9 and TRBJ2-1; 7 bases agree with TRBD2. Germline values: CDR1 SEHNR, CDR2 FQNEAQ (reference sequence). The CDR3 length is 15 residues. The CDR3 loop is CASGLSGAAYNEQFF. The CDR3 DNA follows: TGTGCTAGCGGCCTAAGCGGGGCTGCCTACAATGAGCAGTTCTTC.

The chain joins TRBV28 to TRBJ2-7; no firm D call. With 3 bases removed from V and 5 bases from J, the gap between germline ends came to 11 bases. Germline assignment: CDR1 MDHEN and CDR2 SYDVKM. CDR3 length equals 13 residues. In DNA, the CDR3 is TGTGCCAGCAGTTTCCCAGGCTCGGACGAGCAGTACGTC. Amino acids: CASSFPGSDEQYV.

Written as DNA, the CDR3 is TGTGCCAGCAGTTACTCCGGGACTATACACGAGCAGTACGTC. Translated: CASSYSGTIHEQYV. The chain couples TRBV6-6 to TRBJ2-7; 7 nucleotides match TRBD2. The V gene's germline CDR1 is MNHNY and CDR2 SVGAGI (reference sequence). This CDR3 has 14 residues. V shed 0 bases and J 5 bases; nucleotides not matched to a gene: 4.

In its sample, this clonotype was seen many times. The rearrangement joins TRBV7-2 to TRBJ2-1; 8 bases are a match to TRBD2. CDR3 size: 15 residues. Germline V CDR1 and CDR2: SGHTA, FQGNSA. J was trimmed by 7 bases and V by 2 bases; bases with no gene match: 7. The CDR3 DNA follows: TGTGCCAGCAGCTTATGGCGGGGGGTTGGGAATGAGCAGTTCTTC. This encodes CASSLWRGVGNEQFF.

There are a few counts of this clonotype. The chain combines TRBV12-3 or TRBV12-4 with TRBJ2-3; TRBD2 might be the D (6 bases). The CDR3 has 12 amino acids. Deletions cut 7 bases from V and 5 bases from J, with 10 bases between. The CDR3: CASTLALDTQYF. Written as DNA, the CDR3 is TGTGCCAGCACTCTAGCGTTAGATACGCAGTATTTT.

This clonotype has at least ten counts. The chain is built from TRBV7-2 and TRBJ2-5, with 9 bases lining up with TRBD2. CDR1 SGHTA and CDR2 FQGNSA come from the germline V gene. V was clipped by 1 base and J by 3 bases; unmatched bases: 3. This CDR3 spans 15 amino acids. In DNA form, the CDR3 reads TGTGCCAGCAGCTTAGTGAGGACTAGCGAAGAGACCCAGTACTTC. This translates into CASSLVRTSEETQYF.

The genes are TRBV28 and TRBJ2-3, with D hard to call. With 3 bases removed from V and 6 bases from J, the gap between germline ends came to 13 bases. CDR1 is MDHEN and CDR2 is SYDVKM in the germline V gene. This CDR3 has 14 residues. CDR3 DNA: TGTGCCAGCAGTTTGCGGACGGTGGGGGATACGCAGTATTTT. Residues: CASSLRTVGDTQYF.

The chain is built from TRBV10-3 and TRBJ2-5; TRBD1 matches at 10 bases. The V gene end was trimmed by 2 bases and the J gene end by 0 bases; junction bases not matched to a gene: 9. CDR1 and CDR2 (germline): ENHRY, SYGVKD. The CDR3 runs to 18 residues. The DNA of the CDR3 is TGTGCCATCAGTGAGCCCTTCGGACAGGGGGATAACCAAGAGACCCAGTACTTC. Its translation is CAISEPFGQGDNQETQYF.

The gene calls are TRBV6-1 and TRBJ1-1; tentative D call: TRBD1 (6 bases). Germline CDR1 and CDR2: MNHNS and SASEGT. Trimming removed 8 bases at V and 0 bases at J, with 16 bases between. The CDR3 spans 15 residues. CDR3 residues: CASRSGQFMNTEAFF. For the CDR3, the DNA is TGTGCCAGCCGATCTGGACAGTTCATGAACACTGAAGCTTTCTTT.

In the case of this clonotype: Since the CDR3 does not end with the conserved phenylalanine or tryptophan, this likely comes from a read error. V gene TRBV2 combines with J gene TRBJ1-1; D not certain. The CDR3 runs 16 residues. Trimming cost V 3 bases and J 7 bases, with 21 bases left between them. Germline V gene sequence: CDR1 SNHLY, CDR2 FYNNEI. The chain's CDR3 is CASSDPAAGPEDEAFS. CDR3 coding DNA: TGTGCCAGCAGTGACCCAGCGGCAGGCCCTGAAGATGAAGCTTTCTCT.

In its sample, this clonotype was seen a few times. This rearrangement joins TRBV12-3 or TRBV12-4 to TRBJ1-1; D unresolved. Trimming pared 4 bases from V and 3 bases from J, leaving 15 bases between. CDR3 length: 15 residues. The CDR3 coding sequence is TGTGCCAGCAGTTCCCGCGGCGTCTGGGACACTGAAGCTTTCTTT. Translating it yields CASSSRGVWDTEAFF.

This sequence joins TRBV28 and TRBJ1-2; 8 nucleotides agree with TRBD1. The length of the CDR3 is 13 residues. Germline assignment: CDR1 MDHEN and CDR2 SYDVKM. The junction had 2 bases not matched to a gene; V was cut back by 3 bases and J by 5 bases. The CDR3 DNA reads TGTGCCAGCAGTTTGACAGGGGAATATGGCTACACCTTC. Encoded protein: CASSLTGEYGYTF.

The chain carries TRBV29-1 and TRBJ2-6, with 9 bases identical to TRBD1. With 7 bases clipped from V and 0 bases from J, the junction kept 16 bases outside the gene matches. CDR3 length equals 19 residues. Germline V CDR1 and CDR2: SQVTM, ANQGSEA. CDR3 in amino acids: CSALGLQGATFSGANVLTF. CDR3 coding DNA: TGCAGCGCCCTCGGATTACAGGGGGCTACCTTCTCTGGGGCCAACGTCCTGACTTTC.

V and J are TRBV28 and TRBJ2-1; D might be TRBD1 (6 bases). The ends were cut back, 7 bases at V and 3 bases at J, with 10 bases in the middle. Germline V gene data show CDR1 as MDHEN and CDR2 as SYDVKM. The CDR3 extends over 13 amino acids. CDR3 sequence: CASNTGFYNEQFF. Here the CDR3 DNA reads TGTGCCAGCAACACAGGGTTCTACAATGAGCAGTTCTTC.

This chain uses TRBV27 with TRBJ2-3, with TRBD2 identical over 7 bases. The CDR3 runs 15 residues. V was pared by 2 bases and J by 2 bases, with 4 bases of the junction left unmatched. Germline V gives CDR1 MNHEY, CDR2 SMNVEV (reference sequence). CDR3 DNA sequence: TGTGCCAGCAGTTTACTCCGGGGGGACACAGATACGCAGTATTTT. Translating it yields CASSLLRGDTDTQYF.

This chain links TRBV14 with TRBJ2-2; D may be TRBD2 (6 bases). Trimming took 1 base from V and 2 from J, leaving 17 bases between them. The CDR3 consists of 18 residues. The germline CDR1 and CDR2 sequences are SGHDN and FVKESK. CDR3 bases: TGTGCCAGCAGCCAAGCTCGGGAGACAGACTCAAACACCGGGGAGCTGTTTTTT. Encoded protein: CASSQARETDSNTGELFF.

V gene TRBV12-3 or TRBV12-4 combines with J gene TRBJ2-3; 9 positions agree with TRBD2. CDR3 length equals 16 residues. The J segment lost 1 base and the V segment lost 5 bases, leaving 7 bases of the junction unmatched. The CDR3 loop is CASSPTSGERTDTQYF. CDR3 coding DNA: TGTGCCAGCAGTCCGACTAGCGGAGAGCGCACAGATACGCAGTATTTT.

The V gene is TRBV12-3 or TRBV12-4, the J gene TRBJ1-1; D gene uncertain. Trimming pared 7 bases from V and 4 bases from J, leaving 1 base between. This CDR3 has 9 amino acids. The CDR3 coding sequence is TGTGCCAGCACCACTGAAGCTTTCTTT. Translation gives CASTTEAFF.

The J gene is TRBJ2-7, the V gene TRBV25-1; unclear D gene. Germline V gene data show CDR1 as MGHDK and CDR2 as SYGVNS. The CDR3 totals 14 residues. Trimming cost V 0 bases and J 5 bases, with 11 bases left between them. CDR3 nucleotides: TGTGCCAGCAGTGAATATTACAGACCCCACGAGCAGTACTTC. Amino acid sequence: CASSEYYRPHEQYF.

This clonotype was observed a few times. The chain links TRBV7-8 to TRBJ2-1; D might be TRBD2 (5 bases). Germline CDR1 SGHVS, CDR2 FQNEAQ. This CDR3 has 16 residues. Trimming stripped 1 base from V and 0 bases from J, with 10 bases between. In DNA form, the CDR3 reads TGTGCCAGCAGCTTAGGGACTTCGGGCTCCTACAATGAGCAGTTCTTC. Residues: CASSLGTSGSYNEQFF.

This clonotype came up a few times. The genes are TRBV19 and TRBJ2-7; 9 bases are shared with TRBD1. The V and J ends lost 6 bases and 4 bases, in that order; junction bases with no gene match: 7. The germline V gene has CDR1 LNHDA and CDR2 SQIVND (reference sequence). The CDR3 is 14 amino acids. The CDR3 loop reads CASSNRGRGYEQYF. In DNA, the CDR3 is TGTGCCAGTAGCAACAGGGGGCGCGGATACGAGCAGTACTTC.

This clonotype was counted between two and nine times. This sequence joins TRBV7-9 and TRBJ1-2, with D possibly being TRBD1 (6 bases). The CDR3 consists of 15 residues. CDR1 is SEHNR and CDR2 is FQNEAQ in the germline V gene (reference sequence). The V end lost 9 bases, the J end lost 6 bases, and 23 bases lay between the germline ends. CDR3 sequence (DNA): TGTGCCAGTCCGCCCCCGGGGGGCGATCCCCATGGCTACACCTTC. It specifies CASPPPGGDPHGYTF.

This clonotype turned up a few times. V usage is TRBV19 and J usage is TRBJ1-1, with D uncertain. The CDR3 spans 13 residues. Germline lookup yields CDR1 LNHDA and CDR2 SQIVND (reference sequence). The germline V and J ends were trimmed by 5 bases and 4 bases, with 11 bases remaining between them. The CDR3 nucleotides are TGTGCCAGTAGTTTCGGTCGAGTCACTGAAGCTTTCTTT. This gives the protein CASSFGRVTEAFF.

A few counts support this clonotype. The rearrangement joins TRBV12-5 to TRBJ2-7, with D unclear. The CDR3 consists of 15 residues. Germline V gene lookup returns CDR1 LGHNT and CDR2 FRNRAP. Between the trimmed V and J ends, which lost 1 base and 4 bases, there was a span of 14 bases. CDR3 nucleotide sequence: TGTGCTAGTGGTTTGGGGACCGCAGTGGGTTACGAGCAGTACTTC. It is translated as CASGLGTAVGYEQYF.